What follows are 24 T cell receptor beta chains derived from one specimen sequenced in a study of CD8 T cells in ankylosing spondylitis. Study-wide results and limits: A motif in TCR beta, a set of about eight highly homologous variants, appeared characteristic of ankylosing spondylitis blood.

TCRdb analysed the 5' RACE reads with MiXCR anew, one entry per CDR3 protein. This table holds roughly 670,000 distinct CDR3 sequences, 15% to 20% found once. What these receptors recognize is not known. Sequencing input: blood, either unsorted or a sorted T cell fraction (not recorded which). These receptors all stem from a male donor with ankylosing spondylitis.

This clonotype has ten or more counts. This chain uses TRBV28 with TRBJ2-7; TRBD2 agrees at 8 bases. This CDR3 spans 16 amino acids. After removal of 3 bases from V and 0 bases from J, the junction contained 7 bases not matched to a gene. From germline, CDR1 is MDHEN and CDR2 SYDVKM. The CDR3 coding sequence is TGTGCCAGCAGTTTGACGCTAGCGGGTCTCTCCTACGAGCAGTACTTC. Translating gives CASSLTLAGLSYEQYF.

This clonotype was found a few times. V usage is TRBV7-8 and J usage is TRBJ1-4, with D unclear. With 1 base removed from V and 4 bases from J, the gap between germline ends came to 4 bases. From germline, CDR1 is SGHVS and CDR2 FQNEAQ. The CDR3 sequence is 13 residues long. CDR3 amino acids: CASSLVGNEKLFF. The DNA of the CDR3 is TGTGCCAGCAGCTTAGTTGGTAATGAAAAACTGTTTTTT.

The rearrangement joins TRBV29-1 to TRBJ2-2; D is perhaps TRBD1 or TRBD2 (5 bases each). V lost 1 base and J 4 bases, leaving 19 bases between the germline ends. CDR1 is SQVTM, CDR2 ANQGSEA, per germline. This CDR3 comprises 17 residues. The CDR3 loop is CSVEAYPGPTITGELFF. In DNA, the CDR3 is TGCAGCGTTGAAGCCTACCCGGGACCAACAATCACCGGGGAGCTGTTTTTT.

The V and J genes are TRBV11-1 and TRBJ2-3; TRBD2 might be the D (7 bases). This CDR3 has 18 amino acids. V dropped 4 bases and J dropped 2 bases, with 22 bases sitting between them. Germline V gene data show CDR1 as SGHAT and CDR2 as FQDESV (reference sequence). CDR3 sequence: CASSSIGGAPKNTDTQYF. CDR3 sequence (DNA): TGTGCCAGCAGCTCCATAGGGGGGGCACCAAAGAACACAGATACGCAGTATTTT.

The chain joins TRBV28 to TRBJ1-5; D remains ambiguous. V shed 4 bases and J shed 0 bases, with 10 bases lying between them. Germline V gene sequence: CDR1 MDHEN, CDR2 SYDVKM. The CDR3 has 15 residues. The CDR3 DNA reads as TGTGCCAGCAGTTCATCCAGGTATAGCAATCAGCCCCAGCATTTT. It yields the protein CASSSSRYSNQPQHF.

The chain joins TRBV29-1 to TRBJ2-2; TRBD2 is a possible D gene (5 bases). V lost 6 bases, J lost 5 bases, and 19 bases lay in between. This CDR3 region has 15 residues. CDR1 is SQVTM, CDR2 ANQGSEA, per germline. The DNA for the CDR3 is TGCAGCGTCGACCTATCGGACGGGAAAACCGGGGAGCTGTTTTTT. It specifies CSVDLSDGKTGELFF.

V is TRBV18 and J is TRBJ2-1, with TRBD2 identical over 7 bases. The CDR3 extends over 14 amino acids. Germline V gives CDR1 KGHSH, CDR2 LQKENI. Trimming at V came to 3 bases and at J to 6 bases, leaving 5 bases not matched to a gene. The CDR3 protein is CASSPWREPNEQFF. The CDR3 DNA is TGTGCCAGCTCACCTTGGCGGGAGCCCAATGAGCAGTTCTTC.

V is TRBV5-1 and J is TRBJ1-4; 7 bases match TRBD1. This CDR3 spans 14 amino acids. Trimming at V came to 4 bases and at J to 5 bases, leaving 5 bases not matched to a gene. CDR1 and CDR2 from the germline V gene are SGHRS and YFSETQ. As DNA, the CDR3 is TGCGCCAGCAGCCGGGACAGCCGAAATGAAAAACTGTTTTTT. Encoded protein: CASSRDSRNEKLFF.

The rearrangement links TRBV29-1 to TRBJ2-7; TRBD1 matches 7 bases. The V gene end was trimmed by 4 bases and the J gene end by 6 bases; junction bases not matched to a gene: 18. The CDR3 spans 16 residues. CDR1 SQVTM and CDR2 ANQGSEA come from the germline V gene. The CDR3 DNA sequence: TGCAGCGTTGGAAGAAGAGGCGACAGGGTGTCCGGCGAGCAGTACTTC. Amino acids: CSVGRRGDRVSGEQYF.

This rearrangement joins TRBV5-6 to TRBJ1-5, with a possible D match to TRBD1 (6 bases). CDR1 and CDR2 (germline): SGHDT, YYEEEE. Trimming left V 0 bases short and J 1 base short, with 11 bases between. There are 16 residues in the CDR3. The CDR3, as DNA: TGTGCCAGCAGCTTGGAGGGGGGCTCGAGCAATCAGCCCCAGCATTTT. This codes for CASSLEGGSSNQPQHF.

The gene calls are TRBV7-3 and TRBJ1-1; 7 bases agree with TRBD1. V was clipped by 4 bases and J by 5 bases; unmatched bases: 7. The length of the CDR3 is 14 residues. Germline V lookup: CDR1 SGHTA, CDR2 FQGTGA. CDR3 sequence reads: CASSSGTGDTEAFF. The CDR3 DNA reads as TGTGCCAGCAGCTCCGGTACAGGGGATACTGAAGCTTTCTTT.

This clonotype was seen more than once but under ten times. This chain connects TRBV11-1 to TRBJ2-1, with 7 nucleotides matching TRBD1. The CDR3 spans 20 residues. With 5 bases clipped from V and 0 bases from J, the junction kept 19 bases outside the gene matches. Germline V gene lookup returns CDR1 SGHAT and CDR2 FQDESV (reference sequence). CDR3 amino acids: CASSLRRGKTEGASYNEQFF. CDR3 coding DNA: TGTGCCAGCAGCCTAAGAAGGGGAAAGACCGAGGGGGCCTCCTACAATGAGCAGTTCTTC.

The V gene is TRBV6-1, the J gene TRBJ2-7, with D maybe TRBD1 (5 bases). The length of the CDR3 is 17 residues. The germline V gene encodes CDR1 MNHNS and CDR2 SASEGT. The V end was cut by 2 bases, the J end by 7 bases, with 24 bases between. The CDR3 nucleotides read TGTGCCAGCAGTGAAAGGGAAAGGGTTAGGGGTCTGGATGAGCAGTACTTC. It is translated as CASSERERVRGLDEQYF.

The V gene is TRBV12-3 or TRBV12-4, the J gene TRBJ2-5, with 10 bases identical to TRBD2. J was trimmed by 5 bases and V by 6 bases; bases with no gene match: 12. The CDR3 is 16 amino acids. CDR3 sequence: CASSLALAGDSETQYF. DNA of the CDR3: TGTGCCAGCAGCCTCGCGCTAGCGGGAGATAGCGAGACCCAGTACTTC.

This clonotype was picked up a small number of times. The chain couples TRBV6-1 to TRBJ2-7, with D possibly called TRBD1 or TRBD2 (6 bases each). V was trimmed by 6 bases and J by 1 base, leaving 16 bases between them. From germline, CDR1 is MNHNS and CDR2 SASEGT. The CDR3 sequence is 15 residues long. The CDR3 DNA follows: TGTGCCAGCAGCCAGGATTGGGGGGCGTCCTACGAGCAGTACTTC. The encoded protein is CASSQDWGASYEQYF.

This clonotype has only a few counts. The rearrangement uses TRBV5-1 and TRBJ2-7; 7 bases align to TRBD1. With V trimmed by 0 bases and J by 5 bases, 5 bases remained unmatched. The CDR3 extends over 14 amino acids. Germline CDR1 is SGHRS and CDR2 is YFSETQ. Here the CDR3 DNA reads TGCGCCAGCAGCTTGGGACAGGGACCGAACGAGCAGTACTTC. Translated, it gives CASSLGQGPNEQYF. Full variable domain (rest looked up from reference TRBV5-1 and TRBJ2-7): KAGVTQTPRYLIKTRGQQVTLSCSPISGHRSVSWYQQTPGQGLQFLFEYFSETQRNKGNFPGRFSGRQFSNSRSEMNVSTLELGDSALYLCASSLGQGPNEQYFGPGTRLTVT.

This clonotype was seen only a few times. This rearrangement joins TRBV25-1 to TRBJ1-4; the match to TRBD1 covers 7 bases. Germline CDR1 reads MGHDK; CDR2 reads SYGVNS. This CDR3 has 15 residues. V gave up 4 bases and J gave up 4 bases; unmatched junction bases: 6. The CDR3 DNA is TGTGCCAGCAGTGCCCCCGCAGGGGGTAATGAAAAACTGTTTTTT. It codes for CASSAPAGGNEKLFF.

This clonotype has a count of ten or more. The chain employs TRBV20-1 and TRBJ2-2; 8 bases fit TRBD2. Germline values: CDR1 DFQATT, CDR2 SNEGSKA (reference sequence). The CDR3 is made up of 15 amino acids. The V segment lost 0 bases and the J segment 6 bases; nucleotides outside the gene matches: 6. The CDR3 spells CSARDPSGSPGELFF. The CDR3, as DNA: TGCAGTGCTAGAGATCCAAGCGGGAGTCCCGGGGAGCTGTTTTTT.

This chain uses TRBV4-2 with TRBJ2-4; TRBD1 is a possible D gene (7 bases). The CDR3 totals 20 residues. Germline V gives CDR1 LGHNA, CDR2 YNFKEQ. V lost 1 base to trimming and J lost 8 bases, with 30 bases between them. The CDR3 bases are TGTGCCAGCAGCCAAGGAGAGGGGGCCGTAGAGGAGGGAATCATGTACATTCAGTACTTC. Its protein product is CASSQGEGAVEEGIMYIQYF.

This clonotype was seen a few times. V usage is TRBV7-2 and J usage is TRBJ2-7; D is undetermined. Trimming took 3 bases from V and 4 from J, leaving 16 bases between them. Germline assignment: CDR1 SGHTA and CDR2 FQGNSA. The CDR3 totals 15 residues. The CDR3 sequence is CASSFKPLPTYEQYF. The CDR3 region has the DNA TGTGCCAGCAGCTTTAAACCCTTACCCACTTACGAGCAGTACTTC.

This rearrangement joins TRBV29-1 to TRBJ2-1, with 11 nucleotides matching TRBD2. CDR1 and CDR2 (germline): SQVTM, ANQGSEA. The CDR3 is made up of 19 amino acids. Germline trimming cut 4 bases from V and 5 bases from J; bases unmatched to any gene: 19. DNA of the CDR3: TGCAGCGTTGGGGGGTGGTCTAGCGGGGGGACACACGCAGACAATGAGCAGTTCTTC. It yields the protein CSVGGWSSGGTHADNEQFF.

This clonotype was seen a few times. The CDR3 loop is CASRFLGRTLQETQYF. The CDR3 nucleotides are TGCGCCAGCAGGTTCCTGGGGAGGACCCTTCAAGAGACCCAGTACTTC. The chain employs TRBV5-1 and TRBJ2-5; perhaps TRBD2 as D (6 bases). The CDR3 spans 16 residues. V gave up 5 bases and J gave up 2 bases, with 19 bases separating them. Germline values: CDR1 SGHRS, CDR2 YFSETQ.

This clonotype was observed at least ten times. The chain carries TRBV7-9 and TRBJ2-3, with D tentatively TRBD2 (6 bases). Trimming left V 4 bases short and J 0 bases short, with 11 bases between. The CDR3 is made up of 15 amino acids. Germline V lookup: CDR1 SEHNR, CDR2 FQNEAQ (reference sequence). In nucleotides, the CDR3 is TGTGCCAGCAGCTCCTACGGGGGTAGCACAGATACGCAGTATTTT. This encodes CASSSYGGSTDTQYF.

The chain carries TRBV11-2 and TRBJ1-6, with D perhaps TRBD1 (6 bases). The V end lost 5 bases, the J end lost 6 bases, and 11 bases lay between the germline ends. Germline V gene sequence: CDR1 SGHAT, CDR2 FQNNGV. The CDR3 runs to 14 residues. The CDR3 DNA reads as TGTGCCAGCAGCCGGGACATCTCTAATTCACCCCTCCACTTT. Translating it yields CASSRDISNSPLHF.